The 19 T cell receptor beta chains presented below share a single source sample, sequenced in a study of T cell changes during pregnancy in multiple sclerosis. Profiled with immunoSEQ multiplex PCR; TCRdb holds only in-frame clones, not every one. In the table there are approximately 58,000 clones, roughly 90% of which are singletons. The input for sequencing was CD4+ T cells from peripheral blood mononuclear cells, taken after pregnancy. These receptors were collected from a female donor in good health, enrolled as a control in a pregnancy study.

The gene calls are TRBV7-9 and TRBJ2-5, with D perhaps matching TRBD2 (5 bases). The CDR3 runs 15 residues. The V gene's germline CDR1 is SEHNR and CDR2 FQNEAQ (reference sequence). Between the trimmed V and J ends, which lost 2 bases and 2 bases, there was a span of 12 bases. The chain's CDR3 is CASSLWRSAQETQYF. The CDR3 nucleotides are TGTGCCAGCAGCTTATGGAGGTCAGCTCAAGAGACCCAGTACTTC. The full variable domain, rest sourced from reference TRBV7-9 and TRBJ2-5, is DTGVSQNPRHKITKRGQNVTFRCDPISEHNRLYWYRQTLGQGPEFLTYFQNEAQLEKSRLLSDRFSAERPKGSFSTLEIQRTEQGDSAMYLCASSLWRSAQETQYFGPGTRLLVL.

CDR3: CASSLAGQPQHF. The DNA of the CDR3 is TGTGCCAGCAGCTTAGCCGGGCAGCCCCAGCATTTT. V is TRBV7-2 and J is TRBJ1-5; no firm D call. V was clipped by 0 bases and J by 7 bases, with 4 bases between them. Germline V lookup: CDR1 SGHTA, CDR2 FQGNSA. This CDR3 contains 12 residues. The variable domain in full, completed from reference TRBV7-2 and TRBJ1-5, reads GAGVSQSPSNKVTEKGKDVELRCDPISGHTALYWYRQSLGQGLEFLIYFQGNSAPDKSGLPSDRFSAERTGGSVSTLTIQRTQQEDSAVYLCASSLAGQPQHFGDGTRLSIL.

CDR3 protein: CASSTGLPSSTDTQYF. The CDR3, as DNA: TGCGCCAGCAGCACGGGACTTCCCTCTAGCACAGATACGCAGTATTTT. This chain joins TRBV5-1 and TRBJ2-3; a possible D gene is TRBD2 (6 bases). Germline V gives CDR1 SGHRS, CDR2 YFSETQ. The CDR3 covers 16 residues. V lost 4 bases and J lost 0, with 15 bases in between. Drawing the rest from reference TRBV5-1 and TRBJ2-3, the complete variable domain is KAGVTQTPRYLIKTRGQQVTLSCSPISGHRSVSWYQQTPGQGLQFLFEYFSETQRNKGNFPGRFSGRQFSNSRSEMNVSTLELGDSALYLCASSTGLPSSTDTQYFGPGTRLTVL.

V is TRBV4-3 and J is TRBJ2-1; D is uncertain. This CDR3 has 11 amino acids. Trimming took off 4 bases at V and 7 bases at J, with 5 bases between the two ends. Looked up from germline, CDR1 is LGHNA and CDR2 is YSLEER. The CDR3 region has the DNA TGCGCCAGCAGCCTCCGGAATGAGCAGTTCTTC. This sequence encodes CASSLRNEQFF.

This chain joins TRBV29-1 and TRBJ1-2; perhaps TRBD1 as D (5 bases). The CDR3 sequence is 13 residues long. The ends were cut back, 6 bases at V and 2 bases at J, with 13 bases in the middle. The germline V gene encodes CDR1 SQVTM and CDR2 ANQGSEA. DNA for the CDR3: TGCAGCGTAGTGGACAAGGGGAACTATGGCTACACCTTC. Translated: CSVVDKGNYGYTF.

The rearrangement uses TRBV5-4 and TRBJ2-7; D gene ambiguous. The CDR3 sequence is 14 residues long. Deletions cut 4 bases from V and 2 bases from J, with 13 bases between. Germline V CDR1 and CDR2: SGHNT, YYREEE (reference sequence). In nucleotides, the CDR3 is TGTGCCAGCAGCCTAGGCAGAGACGCCTACGAGCAGTACTTC. Its protein is CASSLGRDAYEQYF.

The rearrangement joins TRBV11-2 to TRBJ1-1; no definite D call. The CDR3 loop spans 13 amino acids. Germline V lookup: CDR1 SGHAT, CDR2 FQNNGV. The V end was cut by 5 bases, the J end by 3 bases, with 10 bases between. The CDR3: CASSLGQDTEAFF. In DNA form, the CDR3 reads TGTGCCAGCAGCCTAGGGCAGGACACTGAAGCTTTCTTT.

The CDR3 reads CASSQQDRVGQPQHF. CDR3 DNA sequence: TGCGCCAGCAGCCAACAGGACAGGGTGGGTCAGCCCCAGCATTTT. The chain employs TRBV4-1 and TRBJ1-5; 8 bases are shared with TRBD1. The trim removed 2 bases at V and 6 bases at J, leaving 6 bases unmatched. Germline CDR1 and CDR2: MGHRA and YSYEKL. The CDR3 is 15 amino acids.

The V call is TRBV6-7, the J call TRBJ1-4; tentatively, D is TRBD1 (5 bases). TRBV6-7 is an ORF; its function is uncertain. The V gene lost 0 bases and the J gene lost 7 bases, with 12 bases spanning the gap. The CDR3 covers 15 residues. CDR3 in amino acids: CASSYSMGRAEKLFF. DNA for the CDR3: TGTGCCAGCAGTTACTCGATGGGCAGGGCTGAAAAACTGTTTTTT.

The chain links TRBV5-6 to TRBJ1-4; no reliable D call. CDR3 size: 15 residues. The germline gives CDR1 SGHDT, CDR2 YYEEEE. V was pared by 0 bases and J by 0 bases, with 6 bases between. The CDR3 nucleotides read TGTGCCAGCAGCTTGGCCTTCGCAACTAATGAAAAACTGTTTTTT. This gives the protein CASSLAFATNEKLFF.

The chain carries TRBV5-6 and TRBJ1-2, with a possible D match to TRBD1 (5 bases). The CDR3 length is 14 residues. Per the germline V gene, CDR1 is SGHDT and CDR2 is YYEEEE. Trimming removed 3 bases from V and 4 bases from J, with 13 bases in between. The CDR3 DNA sequence: TGTGCCAGCAGCTATCGGGGGAGCATCTATGGCTACACCTTC. This sequence encodes CASSYRGSIYGYTF.

CDR3 protein: CASSLADSPTNEKLFF. CDR3 coding DNA: TGCGCCAGCAGCTTGGCCGACAGCCCAACTAATGAAAAACTGTTTTTT. The J gene is TRBJ1-4, the V gene TRBV5-1; D might be TRBD1 (5 bases). Germline V CDR1 and CDR2: SGHRS, YFSETQ. The length of the CDR3 is 16 residues. With 0 bases removed from V and 0 bases from J, the gap between germline ends came to 9 bases.

V gene TRBV6-4 combines with J gene TRBJ2-3, with D possibly matching TRBD2 (5 bases). The CDR3 sequence is 13 residues long. Trimming stripped 5 bases from V and 2 bases from J, with 8 bases between. Germline assignment: CDR1 MRHNA and CDR2 SNTAGT. The CDR3 region has the DNA TGTGCCAGCAGTCTAGCTTTCACAGATACGCAGTATTTT. Its translation: CASSLAFTDTQYF.

V gene TRBV6-5 combines with J gene TRBJ2-1; 7 bases map to TRBD2. CDR1 is MNHEY and CDR2 is SVGAGI in the germline V gene. This CDR3 is built from 16 residues. Losses at the gene ends were 0 bases for V and 8 bases for J; bases not matched to a gene: 10. In nucleotides, the CDR3 is TGTGCCAGCAGTTACTCTCTCTGGGGGGGATCGGATGAGCAGTTCTTC. Residues: CASSYSLWGGSDEQFF.

The genes are TRBV5-1 and TRBJ2-1; 7 nucleotides agree with TRBD1. J gave up 9 bases and V 2 bases, and 2 bases lay outside the gene matches. The CDR3 runs 12 residues. The germline gives CDR1 SGHRS, CDR2 YFSETQ. The CDR3 here is CASSFDRVEQFF. The CDR3 region has the DNA TGCGCCAGCAGCTTTGACAGGGTTGAGCAGTTCTTC.

The chain couples TRBV6-1 to TRBJ2-7; D might be TRBD2 (6 bases). With 7 bases removed from V and 6 bases from J, the gap between germline ends came to 16 bases. Germline V gene data show CDR1 as MNHNS and CDR2 as SASEGT. The CDR3 loop spans 13 amino acids. The CDR3 region is CASKRRDGGEQYF. DNA of the CDR3: TGTGCCAGCAAACGGAGGGATGGAGGCGAGCAGTACTTC.

The chain couples TRBV7-9 to TRBJ2-7, with 13 bases lining up with TRBD2. With 6 bases clipped from V and 0 bases from J, the junction kept 2 bases outside the gene matches. CDR1 SEHNR and CDR2 FQNEAQ come from the germline V gene (reference sequence). This CDR3 contains 15 residues. The CDR3 sequence is CASSGTSGDSYEQYF. Here the CDR3 DNA reads TGTGCCAGCAGTGGGACTAGCGGGGACTCCTACGAGCAGTACTTC.

The rearrangement uses TRBV18 and TRBJ2-1; perhaps TRBD2 as D (6 bases). Deletions cut 2 bases from V and 4 bases from J, with 12 bases between. Germline V lookup: CDR1 KGHSH, CDR2 LQKENI. The CDR3 consists of 15 residues. CDR3 residues: CASSPVSGGYNEQFF. CDR3 bases: TGTGCCAGCTCACCAGTGTCCGGGGGTTACAATGAGCAGTTCTTC.

The chain uses TRBV15 and TRBJ1-2; 7 nucleotides align to TRBD1. This CDR3 comprises 15 residues. Germline CDR1 LNHNV, CDR2 YYDKDF (reference sequence). V trimming: 0 bases; J trimming: 4 bases; junction bases outside the gene matches: 5. The CDR3 is CATSRERTGRYGYTF. CDR3 in DNA: TGTGCCACCAGCAGAGAGAGGACAGGCCGCTATGGCTACACCTTC.